The 30 T cell receptor beta chains below were found in one sample sequenced in a study of PD-1 blockade in classical Hodgkin lymphoma. Each patient relapsed following autologous stem cell transplantation, and prior brentuximab vedotin exposure differed. Assay: immunoSEQ multiplex PCR; the TCRdb copy retains only in-frame clones and omits some. The top ten hold about 20% of the sample, which has about 110,000 clones, approximately 90% seen once. The source was peripheral blood mononuclear cells (PBMCs), collected before the second cycle of nivolumab. All receptors come from a human donor with classical Hodgkin lymphoma.

V and J are TRBV12-5 and TRBJ2-5; perhaps TRBD1 as D (6 bases). The germline CDR1 and CDR2 sequences are LGHNT and FRNRAP. Trimming removed 2 bases from V and 7 bases from J, with 14 bases in between. The CDR3 sequence is 14 residues long. The CDR3 DNA reads TGTGCTAGTGGTTTGCCAGGGGCGGTGGGGACCCAGTACTTC. Encoded protein: CASGLPGAVGTQYF.

The rearrangement joins TRBV5-5 to TRBJ1-2, with D maybe TRBD1 (6 bases). This CDR3 is built from 14 residues. Per the germline V gene, CDR1 is SGHKS and CDR2 is YYEKEE (reference sequence). Trimming removed 4 bases at V and 3 bases at J, with 13 bases between. CDR3 bases: TGTGCCAGCAGCATCCAACAGGGAGACTATGGCTACACCTTC. Protein: CASSIQQGDYGYTF.

To note about this clone: Other DNA sequences within the sample encode an identical CDR3. CDR3 region: CASSLTGGEKLFF. CDR3 nucleotides: TGTGCCAGCAGCCTCACAGGGGGGGAAAAACTGTTTTTT. V usage is TRBV6-1 and J usage is TRBJ1-4; 8 positions agree with TRBD1. The CDR3 has 13 residues. The junction had 5 bases not matched to a gene; V was cut back by 6 bases and J by 8 bases. The germline V gene encodes CDR1 MNHNS and CDR2 SASEGT.

In DNA form, the CDR3 reads TGTGCCAGCACCCATGGCAGACCGGGCACCGGGGAGCTGTTTTTT. Protein: CASTHGRPGTGELFF. The chain links TRBV6-5 to TRBJ2-2; D gene uncertain. Trimming stripped 7 bases from V and 4 bases from J, with 16 bases between. CDR3 length: 15 residues. Germline V gives CDR1 MNHEY, CDR2 SVGAGI.

The rearrangement links TRBV5-1 to TRBJ2-5; D may correspond to TRBD1 or TRBD2 (6 bases each). The germline V gene encodes CDR1 SGHRS and CDR2 YFSETQ. The CDR3 runs 14 residues. V was pared by 3 bases and J by 5 bases, with 14 bases between. The CDR3 DNA follows: TGCGCCAGCAGCTGGAGGGGGGCGGAGGAGACCCAGTACTTC. Amino acids: CASSWRGAEETQYF.

This chain joins TRBV11-2 and TRBJ2-1; D is perhaps TRBD1 (6 bases). The CDR3 runs 15 residues. The germline V gene encodes CDR1 SGHAT and CDR2 FQNNGV. V lost 0 bases to trimming and J lost 4 bases, with 10 bases between them. The CDR3 DNA reads as TGTGCCAGCAGCTTAGATTCCGGGACATACAATGAGCAGTTCTTC. Translated, it gives CASSLDSGTYNEQFF.

This chain connects TRBV7-2 to TRBJ2-7; D is unclear. CDR1 and CDR2 from the germline V gene are SGHTA and FQGNSA. The ends were cut back, 1 base at V and 9 bases at J, with 16 bases in the middle. This CDR3 contains 14 residues. The CDR3 nucleotides read TGTGCCAGCAGCTTAGATCTACAGTCGGATTGGCAGTACTTC. Translation gives CASSLDLQSDWQYF.

V gene TRBV4-1 combines with J gene TRBJ1-4, with D perhaps matching TRBD1 (6 bases). The germline V gene encodes CDR1 MGHRA and CDR2 YSYEKL. The CDR3 contains 14 residues. Trimming removed 8 bases at V and 0 bases at J, with 10 bases between. The CDR3 DNA reads TGCGCCAGCGGAAACAGGGCAACTAATGAAAAACTGTTTTTT. Translation gives CASGNRATNEKLFF.

A word on this clone: Other DNA sequences in this specimen translate into the identical CDR3. The CDR3 loop is CAWGGRGLSEAFF. CDR3 DNA: TGTGCCTGGGGGGGTCGGGGGCTCTCTGAAGCTTTCTTT. The chain employs TRBV30 and TRBJ1-1; TRBD1 might be the D (6 bases). CDR3 length: 13 amino acids. Germline V lookup: CDR1 GTSNPN, CDR2 SVGIG (reference sequence). Between the trimmed V and J ends, which lost 5 bases and 6 bases, there was a span of 16 bases.

The chain employs TRBV11-3 and TRBJ2-7, with 8 bases fitting TRBD1. CDR1 and CDR2 from the germline V gene are SGHNT and YENEEA. The CDR3 covers 15 residues. The V and J ends lost 5 bases and 5 bases, in that order; junction bases with no gene match: 11. The DNA for the CDR3 is TGTGCCAGCAGCCCCGCTTTTGGACAGGGCCACGAGCAGTACTTC. Its translation: CASSPAFGQGHEQYF.

The chain combines TRBV9 with TRBJ2-5; possible D gene TRBD2, 6 bases. This CDR3 contains 16 residues. Trimming stripped 4 bases from V and 1 base from J, with 17 bases between. The germline gives CDR1 SGDLS, CDR2 YYNGEE. CDR3: CASSRDSPRSQETQYF. The DNA for the CDR3 is TGTGCCAGCAGCCGGGACTCCCCCCGCTCCCAAGAGACCCAGTACTTC.

This chain connects TRBV6-5 to TRBJ1-5; weak D call: TRBD1 (5 bases). Germline V CDR1 and CDR2: MNHEY, SVGAGI. This CDR3 comprises 13 residues. V lost 5 bases to trimming and J lost 4 bases, with 9 bases between them. For the CDR3, the DNA is TGTGCCAGCAGTGATCGGGGGAATCAGCCCCAGCATTTT. Translation gives CASSDRGNQPQHF.

V gene TRBV25-1 combines with J gene TRBJ2-3, with TRBD2 identical over 7 bases. The CDR3 extends over 17 amino acids. V trimming: 3 bases; J trimming: 0 bases; junction bases outside the gene matches: 9. Germline CDR1 reads MGHDK; CDR2 reads SYGVNS. CDR3 in amino acids: CASSERYAGESTDTQYF. DNA of the CDR3: TGTGCCAGCAGTGAGAGGTATGCGGGAGAAAGCACAGATACGCAGTATTTT. Using reference TRBV25-1 and TRBJ2-3 for the parts outside the CDR3, the full variable domain is EADIYQTPRYLVIGTGKKITLECSQTMGHDKMYWYQQDPGMELHLIHYSYGVNSTEKGDLSSESTVSRIRTEHFPLTLESARPSHTSQYLCASSERYAGESTDTQYFGPGTRLTVL.

Worth noting for this clone: This sample includes further DNA sequences coding for the same CDR3. The CDR3 sequence: CASSLGGSAEAFF. CDR3 sequence (DNA): TGTGCCAGCAGCTTGGGGGGCTCTGCTGAAGCTTTCTTT. The V and J genes are TRBV5-4 and TRBJ1-1, with D perhaps TRBD1 (5 bases). The CDR3 loop spans 13 amino acids. Germline-derived CDR1 and CDR2 are SGHNT and YYREEE (reference sequence). V lost 0 bases, J lost 6 bases, and 9 bases lay in between. The full variable domain, with the rest looked up from reference TRBV5-4 and TRBJ1-1, is ETGVTQSPTHLIKTRGQQVTLRCSSQSGHNTVSWYQQALGQGPQFIFQYYREEENGRGNFPPRFSGLQFPNYSSELNVNALELDDSALYLCASSLGGSAEAFFGQGTRLTVV.

The chain combines TRBV6-5 with TRBJ2-2; 9 nucleotides align to TRBD2. Unmatched junction bases numbered 7, after V lost 2 bases and J lost 6 bases. Germline CDR1 reads MNHEY; CDR2 reads SVGAGI. The CDR3 has 16 residues. The CDR3: CASSYRAGGPAGELFF. Here the CDR3 DNA reads TGTGCCAGCAGTTACCGGGCGGGAGGGCCCGCCGGGGAGCTGTTTTTT.

The chain joins TRBV30 to TRBJ1-5; maybe TRBD1 (5 bases). The CDR3 contains 18 residues. Germline lookup yields CDR1 GTSNPN and CDR2 SVGIG (reference sequence). Trimming shortened V by 2 bases and J by 0 bases, and 20 bases separated the two germline ends. Here the CDR3 reads CAWSTAYRNPISNQPQHF. As DNA, the CDR3 is TGTGCCTGGAGTACGGCTTACAGGAATCCCATTAGCAATCAGCCCCAGCATTTT.

The J gene is TRBJ2-2, the V gene TRBV7-9, with D unclear. Trimming cost V 6 bases and J 8 bases, with 4 bases left between them. Germline CDR1 and CDR2: SEHNR and FQNEAQ (reference sequence). The CDR3 extends over 10 amino acids. The CDR3, as DNA: TGTGCCAGCAGTTCTGGGGAGCTGTTTTTT. Protein: CASSSGELFF.

This chain uses TRBV30 with TRBJ2-2, with a weak D call TRBD1 (5 bases). The length of the CDR3 is 16 residues. Trimming removed 1 base at V and 0 bases at J, with 12 bases between. CDR1 GTSNPN and CDR2 SVGIG come from the germline V gene (reference sequence). The CDR3 reads CAWSGGRKANTGELFF. The CDR3 DNA sequence: TGTGCCTGGAGTGGGGGCAGAAAAGCGAACACCGGGGAGCTGTTTTTT. The full variable domain, in which reference TRBV30 and TRBJ2-2 provide the parts outside the CDR3, is SQTIHQWPATLVQPVGSPLSLECTVEGTSNPNLYWYRQAAGRGLQLLFYSVGIGQISSEVPQNLSASRPQDRQFILSSKKLLLSDSGFYLCAWSGGRKANTGELFFGEGSRLTVL.

J is TRBJ1-3 and V is TRBV6-1, with D possibly TRBD1 on 5 matching bases. Germline lookup yields CDR1 MNHNS and CDR2 SASEGT. The V and J ends lost 4 bases and 0 bases respectively, with 10 bases between them. CDR3 length equals 15 residues. The CDR3 sequence is CASSVQGVSGNTIYF. The CDR3, as DNA: TGTGCCAGCAGTGTCCAGGGAGTCTCTGGAAACACCATATATTTT.

The gene calls are TRBV5-1 and TRBJ2-1; no clear D. The germline V gene has CDR1 SGHRS and CDR2 YFSETQ. CDR3 length equals 15 residues. Trimming shortened V by 0 bases and J by 6 bases, and 13 bases separated the two germline ends. The DNA for the CDR3 is TGCGCCAGCAGCTTGGGTTTCCAGGCTTCCAATGAGCAGTTCTTC. The encoded protein is CASSLGFQASNEQFF.

This chain links TRBV14 with TRBJ2-3; D call uncertain. Germline lookup yields CDR1 SGHDN and CDR2 FVKESK. CDR3 size: 17 residues. The V and J ends lost 0 bases and 3 bases respectively, with 16 bases between them. The CDR3 protein is CASSQDAGRSFTDTQYF. CDR3 bases: TGTGCCAGCAGCCAAGATGCTGGCCGCTCATTTACAGATACGCAGTATTTT.

This sequence joins TRBV7-2 and TRBJ2-5; 7 bases match TRBD1. There are 14 residues in the CDR3. The junction had 6 bases not matched to a gene; V was cut back by 5 bases and J by 3 bases. Germline V gene sequence: CDR1 SGHTA, CDR2 FQGNSA. Written as DNA, the CDR3 is TGTGCCAGCAGCGCCCCGGGACAGAAAGAGACCCAGTACTTC. Translated, it gives CASSAPGQKETQYF.

V and J are TRBV5-5 and TRBJ2-7; no firm D call. Trimming removed 1 base from V and 4 bases from J, with 6 bases in between. Looked up from germline, CDR1 is SGHKS and CDR2 is YYEKEE (reference sequence). The CDR3 length is 12 residues. CDR3 coding DNA: TGTGCCAGCAGCTTGAAAGATTACGAGCAGTACTTC. It encodes CASSLKDYEQYF.

Concerning this clone itself: The junction departs from germline at one end; a sequencing error may be responsible. This rearrangement joins TRBV7-2 to TRBJ2-3; the D gene is possibly TRBD2 (5 bases). This CDR3 comprises 12 residues. Germline V CDR1 and CDR2: SGHTA, FQGNSA. CDR3 DNA sequence: TGTGCCAGCAGCTGGCCCGGGCTAGCATTAGGTTTT. As protein: CASSWPGLALGF.

The CDR3 protein is CASSPGWDPTWRGYTF. Written as DNA, the CDR3 is TGTGCCAGCAGTCCGGGCTGGGACCCGACCTGGCGAGGCTACACCTTC. The chain employs TRBV28 and TRBJ1-2, with a possible D match to TRBD1 (5 bases). CDR3 length: 16 residues. Germline CDR1 and CDR2: MDHEN and SYDVKM. The germline V and J ends were trimmed by 5 bases and 8 bases, with 24 bases remaining between them.

This chain links TRBV28 with TRBJ1-2; D not certain. This CDR3 region has 12 residues. V was pared by 2 bases and J by 3 bases, with 4 bases between. Looked up from germline, CDR1 is MDHEN and CDR2 is SYDVKM. CDR3 sequence (DNA): TGTGCCAGCAGTTTACGTCACTATGGCTACACCTTC. The encoded protein is CASSLRHYGYTF.

The chain links TRBV4-3 to TRBJ2-7; D is unclear. The CDR3 extends over 17 amino acids. Germline V lookup: CDR1 LGHNA, CDR2 YSLEER. V lost 0 bases and J lost 0, with 15 bases in between. The chain's CDR3 is CASSQELAEHSSYEQYF. The CDR3 region has the DNA TGCGCCAGCAGCCAAGAATTGGCGGAGCACAGCTCCTACGAGCAGTACTTC.

The J gene is TRBJ1-2, the V gene TRBV5-1; D uncertain. Germline V gives CDR1 SGHRS, CDR2 YFSETQ. The CDR3 covers 13 residues. V was pared by 4 bases and J by 6 bases, with 13 bases between. CDR3 amino acids: CASSPGVYNGYTF. DNA of the CDR3: TGCGCCAGCAGCCCAGGAGTTTACAATGGCTACACCTTC.

The chain uses TRBV28 and TRBJ1-1; D unresolved. Germline V gives CDR1 MDHEN, CDR2 SYDVKM. The CDR3 has 14 amino acids. V shed 3 bases and J shed 0 bases, with 8 bases lying between them. The CDR3 reads CASSLSEVNTEAFF. CDR3 in DNA: TGTGCCAGCAGTTTGTCGGAGGTGAACACTGAAGCTTTCTTT.

The J gene is TRBJ1-5, the V gene TRBV6-5, with D maybe TRBD1 (5 bases). Germline values: CDR1 MNHEY, CDR2 SVGAGI. The length of the CDR3 is 15 residues. The germline V and J ends were trimmed by 6 bases and 1 base, with 13 bases remaining between them. The CDR3 DNA reads TGTGCCAGCAGCCGAACAGGTTTGAGCAATCAGCCCCAGCATTTT. It translates to CASSRTGLSNQPQHF.